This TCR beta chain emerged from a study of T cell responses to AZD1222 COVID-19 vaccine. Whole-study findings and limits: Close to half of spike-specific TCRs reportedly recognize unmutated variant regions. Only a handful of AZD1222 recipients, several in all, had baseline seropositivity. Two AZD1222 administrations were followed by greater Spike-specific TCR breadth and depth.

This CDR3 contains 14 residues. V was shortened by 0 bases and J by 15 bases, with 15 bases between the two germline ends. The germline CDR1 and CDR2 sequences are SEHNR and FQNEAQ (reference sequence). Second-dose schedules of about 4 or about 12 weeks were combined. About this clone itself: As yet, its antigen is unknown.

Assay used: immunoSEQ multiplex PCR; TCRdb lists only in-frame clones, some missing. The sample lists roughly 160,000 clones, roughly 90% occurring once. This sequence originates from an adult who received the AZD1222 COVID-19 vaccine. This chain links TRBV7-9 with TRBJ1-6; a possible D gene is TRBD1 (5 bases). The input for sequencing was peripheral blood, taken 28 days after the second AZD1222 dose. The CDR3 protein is CASSLAPDSKRLHF. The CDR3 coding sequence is TGTGCCAGCAGCTTAGCGCCTGACAGTAAGCGCCTCCACTTT. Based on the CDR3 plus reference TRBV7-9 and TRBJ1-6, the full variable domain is DTGVSQNPRHKITKRGQNVTFRCDPISEHNRLYWYRQTLGQGPEFLTYFQNEAQLEKSRLLSDRFSAERPKGSFSTLEIQRTEQGDSAMYLCASSLAPDSKRLHFGNGTRLTVT.